Listed below are T cell receptor beta chains from one sample, sequenced in a study of T-cell reconstitution after alpha-beta-depleted transplantation in children. A single record per CDR3 protein comes from TCRdb applying MiXCR to the PCR reads. The table has more than 200,000 distinct CDR3 sequences, around 25% seen once. Sample: PBMCs, taken before TCRalphabeta/CD19-depleted stem cell transplant. These receptors were taken from a girl aged 2 to 10 with Fanconi anemia, due to receive a stem cell transplant. Both conserved end residues are part of each CDR3.

J	V	CDR3
TRBJ2-2	TRBV20-1	CSASDPTVPGELFF
TRBJ2-6	TRBV5-1	CASSLDRSGANVLTF
TRBJ1-2	TRBV29-1	CSVSIGRQAAYGYTF
TRBJ2-5	TRBV4-1	CASSQDFGRETQYF
TRBJ1-5	TRBV6-2/TRBV6-3	CASSYDHKFVGQPQHF
TRBJ2-3	TRBV11-2	CASIRRDSSFTDTQYF
TRBJ2-1	TRBV4-2	CASSQGREFGNEQFF
TRBJ2-7	TRBV20-1	CSARVMGDSYYEQYF
TRBJ1-2	TRBV25-1	CASSDGGYGYTF
TRBJ2-5	TRBV29-1	CSVERGTQYF
TRBJ2-7	TRBV28	CASSSRPDGQQYF
TRBJ2-3	TRBV12-3/TRBV12-4	CASSWTTDTQYF
TRBJ2-1	TRBV29-1	CSVGGGGSLGDNEQFF
TRBJ1-3	TRBV6-1	CASRIRGGNTIYF
TRBJ2-1	TRBV5-1	CASSLWGRSYNEQFF
TRBJ2-3	TRBV9	CASSEGDLMDTQYF
TRBJ1-2	TRBV7-8	CASSETGGGYTF
TRBJ2-1	TRBV10-3	CAIGGTIYNEQFF
TRBJ2-3	TRBV20-1	CSARPNARGDTQYF
TRBJ2-5	TRBV13	CASSLEMKRQETQYF
TRBJ2-7	TRBV29-1	CSSGRQRSYEQYF
TRBJ1-5	TRBV13	CLPTGAGNQPQHF
TRBJ2-2	TRBV20-1	CSAVDRLSGELFF
TRBJ2-7	TRBV12-3/TRBV12-4	CASKPTGRSYEQYF
TRBJ2-3	TRBV7-2	CASSLSGDTQYF
TRBJ1-1	TRBV7-8	CASSGGQDSTEAFF
TRBJ2-3	TRBV12-3/TRBV12-4	CASSLVAFTDTQYF
TRBJ2-3	TRBV6-1	CASSRGLAGGGNTDTQYF
TRBJ2-7	TRBV20-1	CSATLTSGKGYEQYF
TRBJ2-1	TRBV6-4	CASSDFGGRYNEQFF
TRBJ2-7	TRBV7-2	CASSPFGARFYEQYF
TRBJ2-1	TRBV7-2	CASSLGGGFSYNEQFF
TRBJ2-5	TRBV7-9	CASSLNRARETQYF
TRBJ2-1	TRBV7-9	CASTHPGLANHEQFF
TRBJ2-5	TRBV20-1	CSASPGGGSETQYF
TRBJ1-2	TRBV3-1	CASSQGPGGRGYGYTF
TRBJ1-5	TRBV20-1	CSATRDQPQHF
TRBJ1-2	TRBV28	CASREGLRYTF
TRBJ2-6	TRBV28	CASSSGFLSGANVLTF
TRBJ1-2	TRBV2	CASSEGANYGYTF
TRBJ2-3	TRBV10-3	CAISESVENPSTDTQYF
TRBJ2-7	TRBV29-1	CSVEEGRGYEQYF
TRBJ2-1	TRBV13	CASSLGLAGTYNEQFF
TRBJ2-7	TRBV29-1	CSVGYRAYEQYF
TRBJ2-3	TRBV4-2	CASSLSPSGRDTQYF
TRBJ2-7	TRBV5-1	CASSLQPGQGAYEQYF
TRBJ2-7	TRBV10-1	CASSYLEQIRYEQYF
TRBJ2-5	TRBV29-1	CSVGVGQFKTQYF
TRBJ2-7	TRBV18	CASSPPSGHEQYF
TRBJ1-5	TRBV16	CASSQSTVSYQPQHF
TRBJ2-3	TRBV18	CASSPRSGSTDTQYF
TRBJ2-3	TRBV6-5	CASSYSSGTRVSDTQYF
TRBJ1-5	TRBV12-3/TRBV12-4	CASSRRSGAQPQHF
TRBJ2-1	TRBV6-6	CATSPGDTVEQFF
TRBJ1-1	TRBV28	CASSGGQTLNTEAFF
TRBJ1-6	TRBV7-9	CASSFLNSPLHF
TRBJ2-7	TRBV20-1	CSARERSYEQYF
TRBJ2-7	TRBV5-1	CASSDDGGERQYF
TRBJ2-3	TRBV4-2	CASSQRRASPDTQYF